This T cell receptor beta chain was sequenced for a study of blood T cell repertoires in COVID-19. Produced via immunoSEQ multiplex PCR; TCRdb's table is partial and in-frame only. The sample holds some 260,000 clones, roughly 88% seen once. The CDR3 runs to 18 residues. CDR1 SGHAT and CDR2 FQNNGV come from the germline V gene. V lost 0 bases and J lost 0; bases outside the gene matches: 5. The source of this sequence is a woman aged 25 to 39 with acute or convalescent COVID-19. The V call is TRBV11-2, the J call TRBJ2-2, with 9 bases lining up with TRBD2. Specimen: peripheral blood. CDR3 region: CASSLDRLAGTNTGELFF. The CDR3 coding sequence is TGTGCCAGCAGCTTAGATCGCCTAGCGGGAACGAACACCGGGGAGCTGTTTTTT.